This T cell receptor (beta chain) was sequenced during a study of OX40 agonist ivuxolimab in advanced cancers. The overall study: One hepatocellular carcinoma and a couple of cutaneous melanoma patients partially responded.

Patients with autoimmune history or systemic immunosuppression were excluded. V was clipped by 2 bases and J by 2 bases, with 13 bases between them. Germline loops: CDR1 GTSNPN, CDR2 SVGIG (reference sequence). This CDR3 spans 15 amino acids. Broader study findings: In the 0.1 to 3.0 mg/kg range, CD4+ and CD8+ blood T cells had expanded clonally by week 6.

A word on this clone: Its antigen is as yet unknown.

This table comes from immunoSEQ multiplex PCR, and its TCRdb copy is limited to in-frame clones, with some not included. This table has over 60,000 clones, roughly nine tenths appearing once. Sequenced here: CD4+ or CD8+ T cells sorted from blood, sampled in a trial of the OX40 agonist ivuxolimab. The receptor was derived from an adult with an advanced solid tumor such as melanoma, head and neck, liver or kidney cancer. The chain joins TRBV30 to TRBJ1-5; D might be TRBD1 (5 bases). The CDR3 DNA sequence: TGTGCCTGGAGTACCGGGACCGGGGGCAATCAGCCCCAGCATTTT. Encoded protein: CAWSTGTGGNQPQHF.